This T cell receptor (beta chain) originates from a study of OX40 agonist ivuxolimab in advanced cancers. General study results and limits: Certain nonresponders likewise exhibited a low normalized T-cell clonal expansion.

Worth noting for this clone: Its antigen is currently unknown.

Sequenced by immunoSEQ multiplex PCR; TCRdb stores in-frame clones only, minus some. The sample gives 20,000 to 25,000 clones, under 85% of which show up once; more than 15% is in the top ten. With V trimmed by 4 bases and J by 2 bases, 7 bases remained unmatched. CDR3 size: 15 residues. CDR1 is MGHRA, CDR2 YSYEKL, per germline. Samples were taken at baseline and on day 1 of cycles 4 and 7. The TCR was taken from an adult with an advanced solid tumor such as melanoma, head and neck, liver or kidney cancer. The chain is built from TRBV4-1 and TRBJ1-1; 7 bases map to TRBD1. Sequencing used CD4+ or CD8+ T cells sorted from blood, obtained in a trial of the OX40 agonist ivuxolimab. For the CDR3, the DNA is TGCGCCAGCAGCCCCCCGGGACAGCCCAACACTGAAGCTTTCTTT. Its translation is CASSPPGQPNTEAFF.